This T cell receptor beta chain was sequenced during a study of blood T cell repertoires in COVID-19. The overall study: Specimens from acute and convalescent COVID-19 originated in the United States, Italy and Spain. In each case, the material was cDNA or gDNA derived from T cells, B-cell-depleted T cells, or PBMCs.

Per the authors' pipeline: Amplifying reference gene primers gave estimates of nucleated cell counts. This table comes from immunoSEQ multiplex PCR, and its TCRdb copy is limited to in-frame clones, with some not included. V, J and clone size are taken as reported in that table, and D and trimming were inferred from the DNA itself. The sample shows some 250,000 clones, about four fifths of them seen only once. The CDR3 runs 12 residues. Germline CDR1 and CDR2: LNHDA and SQIVND (reference sequence). V lost 4 bases and J 14 bases, leaving 12 bases between the germline ends. The TCR sequence derives from a woman aged 80 or older with acute or convalescent COVID-19. The sequenced sample consisted of peripheral blood. This chain connects TRBV19 to TRBJ1-6; no firm D call. The CDR3: CASSTQYGALHF. The CDR3 coding sequence is TGTGCCAGTAGTACCCAGTACGGAGCCCTCCACTTT.